This T cell receptor beta chain stems from a study of blood T cells in healthy people across ages. PCR was performed a second time for about 7 to 12 cycles using a sample-barcoded 5' primer and a J-beta primer mix. Each CDR3 protein is one row after TCRdb ran MiXCR on the 5' RACE reads. Counted here are roughly 500,000 distinct CDR3 sequences, 25% to 30% occurring once; the ten biggest clones make up under 20%. The V gene end was trimmed by 3 bases and the J gene end by 6 bases; junction bases not matched to a gene: 4. The CDR3 spans 14 residues. Specimen: blood. This chain uses TRBV12-3 or TRBV12-4 with TRBJ1-2, with 10 bases lining up with TRBD1. This receptor was taken from a woman aged 70-85 years in good health. The chain's CDR3 is CASSFWGQGNGYTF. The CDR3 coding sequence is TGTGCCAGCAGTTTCTGGGGACAGGGGAATGGCTACACCTTC.